This T cell receptor beta chain was sequenced for a study of cytomegalovirus exposure and HLA in healthy donors. The overall study: The 120 or so validation repertoires used a platform that matched the one used for the approximately 700 first-cohort repertoires, as a later analysis reported.

While the first cohort had fewer than 850 subjects, the donors belonged to the separate validation cohort of over a hundred subjects. Some clones are missing from TCRdb's copy, which holds only in-frame ones; the method was immunoSEQ multiplex PCR. The data show 140,000 to 150,000 clones, around 90% seen once. General study results and limits: Overall, under 200 TCR beta chains were annotated as cytomegalovirus-associated. According to a subsequent analysis, TCR clusters identified in the first cohort showed a tendency to co-occur across the approximately 110 validation repertoires.

On this clone: The antigen is undetermined.

Germline assignment: CDR1 SSHAT and CDR2 FNYEAQ (reference sequence). There are 15 residues in the CDR3. V trimming: 4 bases; J trimming: 10 bases; junction bases outside the gene matches: 7. V is TRBV7-7 and J is TRBJ2-1; 13 bases fit TRBD2. The sequence came from a man aged 18 to 30 in good health and CMV-seropositive. The sequenced sample was PBMCs. CDR3 DNA: TGTGCCAGCAGCTCCGGACTAGCGGGAGTTCGGGAGCAGTTCTTC. This translates into CASSSGLAGVREQFF.